The 12 T cell receptor beta chains given below trace back to one sample, sequenced in a study of cytomegalovirus exposure and HLA in healthy donors. It was with 60 Vbeta and 13 Jbeta primers that the PCR ran. Assay used: immunoSEQ multiplex PCR; TCRdb lists only in-frame clones, some missing. The table shows about 180,000 clones, with 70% to 80% occurring only once. The sequenced sample was PBMCs. Receptor source: a male donor in good health and CMV-seronegative.

This chain connects TRBV4-1 to TRBJ2-3; possibly TRBD1 for D (5 bases). Germline assignment: CDR1 MGHRA and CDR2 YSYEKL. Trimming shortened V by 3 bases and J by 2 bases, and 9 bases separated the two germline ends. This CDR3 contains 14 residues. The CDR3 loop reads CASSQGRSTDTQYF. CDR3 in DNA: TGCGCCAGCAGCCAGGGGCGATCCACAGATACGCAGTATTTT.

The chain links TRBV29-1 to TRBJ2-7; TRBD1 matches 7 bases. Per the germline V gene, CDR1 is SQVTM and CDR2 is ANQGSEA. V shed 6 bases and J 1 base; nucleotides not matched to a gene: 6. This CDR3 contains 13 residues. The CDR3 sequence is CSVRQGNSYEQYF. DNA for the CDR3: TGCAGCGTCCGACAGGGAAATTCCTACGAGCAGTACTTC.

This rearrangement joins TRBV6-6 to TRBJ1-3, with a weak D call TRBD1 (6 bases). CDR3 size: 14 residues. Germline V gene sequence: CDR1 MNHNY, CDR2 SVGAGI (reference sequence). With 7 bases removed from V and 2 bases from J, the gap between germline ends came to 12 bases. In DNA, the CDR3 is TGTGCCAGCACCTCGGACAGTACTGGAAACACCATATATTTT. Translation: CASTSDSTGNTIYF.

The chain recombines TRBV6-5 with TRBJ2-1; TRBD2 matches at 13 bases. The trim removed 5 bases at V and 7 bases at J, leaving 5 bases unmatched. The CDR3 spans 15 residues. Germline V CDR1 and CDR2: MNHEY, SVGAGI. In DNA form, the CDR3 reads TGTGCCAGCAGTCGCGGGACTAGCGGGAAGAATGAGCAGTTCTTC. Its protein is CASSRGTSGKNEQFF.

The V and J genes are TRBV10-3 and TRBJ2-1, with 11 bases fitting TRBD2. The length of the CDR3 is 16 residues. The germline CDR1 and CDR2 sequences are ENHRY and SYGVKD. V was pared by 10 bases and J by 3 bases, with 11 bases of the junction left unmatched. The CDR3 loop reads CATFPGLAELYNEQFF. As DNA, the CDR3 is TGTGCCACTTTCCCGGGACTAGCGGAGCTCTACAATGAGCAGTTCTTC.

This clone was recorded a few times. V and J are TRBV7-2 and TRBJ2-5; D is perhaps TRBD2 (7 bases). V gave up 1 base and J gave up 4 bases, with 16 bases separating them. This CDR3 has 16 amino acids. Looked up from germline, CDR1 is SGHTA and CDR2 is FQGNSA. Written as DNA, the CDR3 is TGTGCCAGCAGCTTAGTTTTGATCGGGGGGCGAGAGACCCAGTACTTC. It translates to CASSLVLIGGRETQYF.

The chain combines TRBV15 with TRBJ2-3, with 9 bases aligning to TRBD2. With V trimmed by 0 bases and J by 15 bases, 16 bases remained unmatched. The CDR3 is 16 residues long. The germline gives CDR1 LNHNV, CDR2 YYDKDF (reference sequence). CDR3 DNA sequence: TGTGCCACCAGCAGAGATAGGGGCGGGGGGGGAGATACGCTATATTTT. Amino acid sequence: CATSRDRGGGGDTLYF.

The V and J genes are TRBV30 and TRBJ1-3; no definite D call. The CDR3 has 13 amino acids. Trimming removed 3 bases from V and 1 base from J, with 7 bases in between. Germline V gives CDR1 GTSNPN, CDR2 SVGIG (reference sequence). The CDR3 DNA is TGTGCCTGGAGCGGGGATTCTGGAAACACCATATATTTT. Protein product: CAWSGDSGNTIYF.

This clone was detected once. This sequence joins TRBV6-1 and TRBJ2-1; possibly TRBD2 for D (7 bases). This CDR3 has 14 residues. The V end lost 5 bases, the J end lost 8 bases, and 16 bases lay between the germline ends. Germline values: CDR1 MNHNS, CDR2 SASEGT. Here the CDR3 DNA reads TGTGCCAGCAGTTTAAGGACGGGGGGCGATGAGCAGTTCTTC. It specifies CASSLRTGGDEQFF.

This clone was seen once. The chain carries TRBV14 and TRBJ2-1; D might be TRBD2 (6 bases). The germline V and J ends were trimmed by 4 bases and 2 bases, with 15 bases remaining between them. The germline gives CDR1 SGHDN, CDR2 FVKESK. This CDR3 is 16 amino acids long. Here the CDR3 reads CASSRNRDSAYNEQFF. CDR3 DNA sequence: TGTGCCAGCAGCCGCAACCGGGACTCGGCCTACAATGAGCAGTTCTTC.

The chain employs TRBV30 and TRBJ1-2, with 10 nucleotides matching TRBD1. The CDR3 loop spans 15 amino acids. Germline values: CDR1 GTSNPN, CDR2 SVGIG (reference sequence). After removal of 3 bases from V and 4 bases from J, the junction contained 8 bases not matched to a gene. The CDR3 DNA is TGTGCCTGGAGCGCCGGGACAGGGGAATTCTATGGCTACACCTTC. It yields the protein CAWSAGTGEFYGYTF.

J is TRBJ2-4 and V is TRBV19; D gene unclear. The V gene lost 6 bases and the J gene lost 15 bases, with 6 bases spanning the gap. Germline V CDR1 and CDR2: LNHDA, SQIVND (reference sequence). This CDR3 comprises 8 residues. CDR3 DNA sequence: TGTGCCAGTAGCTCAGGGTACTTC. It translates to CASSSGYF.